This TCR beta chain was found in a study of identical twins. Study-wide results and caveats: The study found weaker excess twin sharing in beta out-of-frame sequences.

This clonotype was seen only a few times. The antigen is undetermined. Unique molecular identifiers were present on the cDNA, and a universal primer site came from template switching. TCRdb re-called the 5' RACE reads through MiXCR, storing one row per CDR3 protein. The table has about 520,000 distinct CDR3 sequences, roughly a fifth seen once. Between the trimmed V and J ends, which lost 6 bases and 8 bases, there was a span of 13 bases. The germline gives CDR1 SQVTM, CDR2 ANQGSEA. The CDR3 extends over 12 amino acids. The same data also contributed to another study, on T cells expressing NK-cell markers. As reported in that work: In the group of eight sequenced donors, seven were HCMV-seropositive and one was seronegative. Roughly six of the donors carried dominant NKG2C+ clonotypes that took up roughly 1.0-7.5% of their CD8+ T cells.

The specimen sequenced was CD4+ T cells sorted from blood. This sequence was found in a woman aged 18-29 years in good health. The chain uses TRBV29-1 and TRBJ1-4; possibly TRBD1 for D (5 bases). CDR3 loop: CSVGTGEEKLFF. The CDR3 region has the DNA TGCAGCGTAGGAACAGGAGAAGAAAAACTGTTTTTT. The variable domain in full, with the rest retrieved from reference TRBV29-1 and TRBJ1-4, is SAVISQKPSRDICQRGTSLTIQCQVDSQVTMMFWYRQQPGQSLTLIATANQGSEATYESGFVIDKFPISRPNLTFSTLTVSNMSPEDSSIYLCSVGTGEEKLFFGSGTQLSVL.